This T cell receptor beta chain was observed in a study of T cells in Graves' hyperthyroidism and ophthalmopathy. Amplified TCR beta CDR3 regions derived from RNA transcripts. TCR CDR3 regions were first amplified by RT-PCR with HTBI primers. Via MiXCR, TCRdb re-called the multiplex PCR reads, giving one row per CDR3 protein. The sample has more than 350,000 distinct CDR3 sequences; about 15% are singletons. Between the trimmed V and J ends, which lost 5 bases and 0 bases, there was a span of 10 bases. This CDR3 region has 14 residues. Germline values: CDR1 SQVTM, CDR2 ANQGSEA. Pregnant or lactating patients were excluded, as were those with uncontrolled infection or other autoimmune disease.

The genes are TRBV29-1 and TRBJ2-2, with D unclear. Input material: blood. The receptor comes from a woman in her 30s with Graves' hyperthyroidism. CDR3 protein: CSVLASTNTGELFF. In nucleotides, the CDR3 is TGCAGCGTTCTGGCCAGCACGAACACCGGGGAGCTGTTTTTT.